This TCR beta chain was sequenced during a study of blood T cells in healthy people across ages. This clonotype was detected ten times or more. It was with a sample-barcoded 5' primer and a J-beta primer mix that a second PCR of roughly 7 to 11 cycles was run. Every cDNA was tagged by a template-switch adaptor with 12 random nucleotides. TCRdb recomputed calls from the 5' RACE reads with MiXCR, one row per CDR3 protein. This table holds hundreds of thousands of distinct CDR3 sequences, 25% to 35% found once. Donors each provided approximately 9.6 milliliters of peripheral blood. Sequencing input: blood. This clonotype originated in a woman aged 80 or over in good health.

The CDR3 nucleotides read TGTGCCAGCGGGACAGAGAACCCGAATGAGCAGTTCTTC. Translating gives CASGTENPNEQFF. The chain links TRBV28 to TRBJ2-1; 7 nucleotides line up with TRBD1. CDR1 and CDR2 (germline): MDHEN, SYDVKM. The ends lost 8 bases at V and 7 bases at J; junction bases unmatched: 8. The CDR3 length is 13 residues.